This entry concerns a single TCR beta chain. Source study methods: Amplified reference gene primers provided the basis for estimating nucleated cell counts. Using immunoSEQ multiplex PCR, the repertoire was profiled, and TCRdb retains in-frame clones only, with some absent. V, J and clone size are taken as reported in that table, and D and trimming were inferred from the DNA itself. The sample lists about 130,000 clones, approximately 80% occurring once. V lost 3 bases to trimming and J lost 7 bases, with 16 bases between them. CDR3 length equals 15 residues. Germline loops: CDR1 SEHNR, CDR2 FQNEAQ (reference sequence). The data derive from a study of blood T cell repertoires in COVID-19. About the research overall: COVID-19 samples, acute and convalescent, were from the United States, Italy and Spain. T cells, B-cell-depleted T cells, or PBMCs supplied cDNA or gDNA.

The rearrangement uses TRBV7-9 and TRBJ1-5; perhaps TRBD1 as D (5 bases). The receptor was derived from a woman aged 60-75 years with acute or convalescent COVID-19. Material for sequencing was peripheral blood. CDR3 in amino acids: CASSFPAGRNQPQHF. The CDR3 nucleotides are TGTGCCAGCAGCTTTCCGGCAGGGCGGAACCAGCCCCAGCATTTT.